The present entry profiles one T cell receptor (beta chain) with its context. This sample stems from a study of Graves' ophthalmopathy and Graves' hyperthyroidism. The TCR beta CDR3 regions underwent amplification from RNA transcripts. HTBI primers primed a first-round RT-PCR, and a second-round multiplex PCR followed. TCRdb analysed the multiplex PCR reads with MiXCR anew, one entry per CDR3 protein. This table has about 660,000 distinct CDR3 sequences, roughly 39% appearing once. The length of the CDR3 is 14 residues. From germline, CDR1 is ENHRY and CDR2 SYGVKD. J lost 7 bases, V lost 3 bases, and 5 bases had no gene match.

The sample taken for sequencing was peripheral blood. This rearrangement joins TRBV10-3 to TRBJ2-7; 11 positions agree with TRBD1. The receptor comes from an adult man with Graves' ophthalmopathy. The CDR3 region has the DNA TGTGCCATCAGTGATTGGACAGGGGGCTGGGAGCAGTACTTC. Translation gives CAISDWTGGWEQYF.